This T cell receptor (beta chain) was sequenced for a study of cytomegalovirus exposure and HLA in healthy donors. PCR was performed using 60 Vbeta and 13 Jbeta primers. Method: immunoSEQ multiplex PCR; TCRdb's copy keeps in-frame clones and lacks some. Of 93,000 or so clones listed, around four fifths are singletons. The ends lost 4 bases at V and 1 base at J; junction bases unmatched: 4. Germline lookup yields CDR1 MNHNS and CDR2 SASEGT. CDR3 length equals 15 residues. Sequenced input: PBMCs. The TCR was taken from a woman between 18 and 29 years old in good health and CMV-seropositive. V gene TRBV6-1 combines with J gene TRBJ2-5, with 9 bases identical to TRBD1. CDR3 coding DNA: TGTGCCAGCAGTGTAGAGACAGGGGGCCAAGAGACCCAGTACTTC. Translation gives CASSVETGGQETQYF.